These 22 T cell receptor beta chains were all obtained from the same sample, sequenced in a study of CD8 T cells in ankylosing spondylitis. Findings of the study overall: Made up of 7 to 9 highly homologous variants, a TCR beta motif appeared characteristic of ankylosing spondylitis blood.

TCRdb processed the 5' RACE reads anew with MiXCR; each CDR3 protein has one entry. The sample includes about 540,000 distinct CDR3 sequences, more than 9.5% seen only once; the top ten take nearly 7%. The antigens of these receptors remain unknown. The source material was blood, either unsorted or a sorted T cell fraction (not recorded which). The receptors originated from a male donor with ankylosing spondylitis.

This clonotype showed up just a few times. V gene TRBV20-1 combines with J gene TRBJ1-1, with D possibly matching TRBD1 (5 bases). Germline V gene lookup returns CDR1 DFQATT and CDR2 SNEGSKA (reference sequence). V was clipped by 3 bases and J by 3 bases, with 17 bases between them. The CDR3 sequence is 15 residues long. DNA of the CDR3: TGCAGTGCTAGTGTTCCAGGACTGGGGGACACTGAAGCTTTCTTT. Translation gives CSASVPGLGDTEAFF.

The chain is built from TRBV10-3 and TRBJ2-1, with TRBD2 matching 8 bases. The CDR3 spans 19 residues. The germline gives CDR1 ENHRY, CDR2 SYGVKD. With V trimmed by 4 bases and J by 0 bases, 14 bases remained unmatched. In DNA, the CDR3 is TGTGCCATCAGTGGCCCCCCGGGTAGCGGGACCGACTCCTACAATGAGCAGTTCTTC. It yields the protein CAISGPPGSGTDSYNEQFF.

This clonotype was seen more than once but under ten times. The genes are TRBV15 and TRBJ1-2; D may be TRBD1 (5 bases). V lost 3 bases, J lost 6 bases, and 17 bases lay in between. This CDR3 is built from 15 residues. Per the germline V gene, CDR1 is LNHNV and CDR2 is YYDKDF (reference sequence). The chain's CDR3 is CATSRIRDRFNGYTF. The CDR3 DNA is TGTGCCACCAGCAGGATTCGCGACAGATTCAATGGCTACACCTTC.

This clonotype occurred a few times. The CDR3 coding sequence is TGTGCCATCCCTACTAGCGCCTACGAGCAGTACTTC. This gives the protein CAIPTSAYEQYF. The rearrangement links TRBV2 to TRBJ2-7; 7 nucleotides line up with TRBD2. After removal of 10 bases from V and 2 bases from J, the junction contained 5 bases not matched to a gene. The V gene's germline CDR1 is SNHLY and CDR2 FYNNEI. The CDR3 has 12 amino acids.

This chain uses TRBV12-5 with TRBJ2-7, with D perhaps TRBD1 (6 bases). The germline V gene encodes CDR1 LGHNT and CDR2 FRNRAP. The CDR3 runs to 13 residues. Trimming left V 2 bases short and J 5 bases short, with 10 bases between. CDR3 protein: CASGLSPGDEQYV. In DNA form, the CDR3 reads TGTGCTAGTGGTTTGTCTCCAGGGGACGAGCAGTACGTC.

This chain uses TRBV25-1 with TRBJ2-7, with a possible D match to TRBD2 (6 bases). CDR3 length: 15 amino acids. Between the trimmed V and J ends, which lost 3 bases and 2 bases, there was a span of 14 bases. Per the germline V gene, CDR1 is MGHDK and CDR2 is SYGVNS. The CDR3 nucleotides read TGTGCCAGCAGTGAGGGACTGCGTAACCCCTACGAGCAGTACTTC. Translation gives CASSEGLRNPYEQYF.

This clonotype was picked up a small number of times. This rearrangement joins TRBV24-1 to TRBJ2-1; D may be TRBD1 or TRBD2 (5 bases each). This CDR3 has 14 residues. Germline CDR1 is KGHDR and CDR2 is SFDVKD. Trimming took off 3 bases at V and 6 bases at J, with 11 bases between the two ends. The CDR3 coding sequence is TGTGCCACCAGTGATCTCACTGGGGGCAATGAGCAGTTCTTC. Translating gives CATSDLTGGNEQFF.

V is TRBV13 and J is TRBJ2-5; 7 bases are a match to TRBD1. CDR3 length: 16 residues. V trimming: 1 base; J trimming: 4 bases; junction bases outside the gene matches: 9. Germline CDR1 is PRHDT and CDR2 is FYEKMQ (reference sequence). This CDR3 reads CASSLVAGTALETQYF. CDR3 in DNA: TGTGCCAGCAGCTTAGTAGCTGGGACAGCCCTAGAGACCCAGTACTTC. The full variable domain, completed using reference TRBV13 and TRBJ2-5, is AAGVIQSPRHLIKEKRETATLKCYPIPRHDTVYWYQQGPGQDPQFLISFYEKMQSDKGSIPDRFSAQQFSDYHSELNMSSLELGDSALYFCASSLVAGTALETQYFGPGTRLLVL.

This clonotype was detected a few times. J is TRBJ2-5 and V is TRBV20-1; TRBD2 matches at 12 bases. The ends lost 3 bases at V and 4 bases at J; junction bases unmatched: 6. This CDR3 contains 15 residues. CDR1 and CDR2 from the germline V gene are DFQATT and SNEGSKA (reference sequence). CDR3 nucleotide sequence: TGCAGTGCTAGGACTAGCGGGAGTTTGACAGAGACCCAGTACTTC. This encodes CSARTSGSLTETQYF.

The rearrangement uses TRBV5-5 and TRBJ1-2; D not certain. The CDR3 sequence is 16 residues long. CDR1 and CDR2 from the germline V gene are SGHKS and YYEKEE (reference sequence). V was clipped by 0 bases and J by 4 bases, with 16 bases between them. The CDR3, as DNA: TGTGCCAGCAGCTTGGGGGCCAGCTACCTCTCCTATGGCTACACCTTC. The encoded protein is CASSLGASYLSYGYTF.

This clonotype was detected a few times. The DNA of the CDR3 is TGTGCCAGCAGCCAGACTAGCGGGAGAACCAATGAGCAGTTCTTC. It translates to CASSQTSGRTNEQFF. The chain couples TRBV6-1 to TRBJ2-1; 12 nucleotides line up with TRBD2. V was pared by 6 bases and J by 6 bases, with 6 bases of the junction left unmatched. Germline assignment: CDR1 MNHNS and CDR2 SASEGT. This CDR3 is built from 15 residues.

The J gene is TRBJ1-1, the V gene TRBV28; D not resolved. Germline-derived CDR1 and CDR2 are MDHEN and SYDVKM. The V end lost 2 bases, the J end lost 10 bases, and 11 bases lay between the germline ends. The length of the CDR3 is 12 residues. CDR3 DNA: TGTGCCAGCAGTTTAATGACTGGTGTAGCTTTCTTT. Translated, it gives CASSLMTGVAFF.

In this sample, this clonotype turned up many times. This chain connects TRBV5-1 to TRBJ2-7, with 7 bases aligning to TRBD1. Germline V gene lookup returns CDR1 SGHRS and CDR2 YFSETQ. The CDR3 has 14 amino acids. V shed 4 bases and J 1 base; nucleotides not matched to a gene: 5. Here the CDR3 reads CASSTDRRSYEQYF. CDR3 nucleotides: TGCGCCAGCAGCACGGACAGGAGATCCTACGAGCAGTACTTC.

The genes are TRBV7-2 and TRBJ2-3; 7 nucleotides align to TRBD2. V dropped 4 bases and J dropped 2; count of bases not matched to a gene: 6. CDR3 length equals 15 residues. Germline V gene sequence: CDR1 SGHTA, CDR2 FQGNSA. In DNA form, the CDR3 reads TGTGCCAGCAGCTATGAGGGACTAATCACAGATACGCAGTATTTT. As protein: CASSYEGLITDTQYF.

This clonotype was seen only a few times. This chain uses TRBV25-1 with TRBJ1-4; tentatively, D is TRBD1 (6 bases). Deletions cut 6 bases from V and 8 bases from J, with 19 bases between. This CDR3 spans 15 amino acids. Germline V gene data show CDR1 as MGHDK and CDR2 as SYGVNS. As DNA, the CDR3 is TGTGCCAGCAGCCCGGTGGGGGGGGCAGGGGAAAAACTGTTTTTT. This sequence encodes CASSPVGGAGEKLFF.

The J gene is TRBJ2-1, the V gene TRBV4-2; TRBD2 aligns across 10 bases. The CDR3 runs 15 residues. The germline CDR1 and CDR2 sequences are LGHNA and YNFKEQ. The V gene end was trimmed by 1 base and the J gene end by 8 bases; junction bases not matched to a gene: 5. CDR3 nucleotide sequence: TGTGCCAGCAGCCAAGCGACTAGCGGGTATGATGAGCAGTTCTTC. Translation: CASSQATSGYDEQFF.

The rearrangement links TRBV9 to TRBJ2-7, with D perhaps matching TRBD2 (6 bases). Germline CDR1 SGDLS, CDR2 YYNGEE. The CDR3 has 14 residues. Trimming pared 3 bases from V and 3 bases from J, leaving 13 bases between. The CDR3 sequence: CASSGPGLDYEQYF. CDR3 nucleotide sequence: TGTGCCAGCAGCGGACCGGGACTGGACTACGAGCAGTACTTC.

The chain links TRBV7-2 to TRBJ2-7, with TRBD2 identical over 7 bases. CDR1 SGHTA and CDR2 FQGNSA come from the germline V gene. This CDR3 region has 16 residues. The trim removed 5 bases at V and 1 base at J, leaving 11 bases unmatched. CDR3 sequence reads: CASSKPGGAASYEQYF. The CDR3 DNA is TGTGCCAGCAGCAAGCCGGGGGGTGCGGCATCCTACGAGCAGTACTTC.

This clonotype has only a few counts. The chain recombines TRBV20-1 with TRBJ2-2; 10 bases are a match to TRBD2. After removal of 6 bases from V and 1 base from J, the junction contained 5 bases not matched to a gene. Germline V gene lookup returns CDR1 DFQATT and CDR2 SNEGSKA (reference sequence). This CDR3 contains 15 residues. CDR3 nucleotide sequence: TGCAGTGCATGGACTAGCGGATGGAACACCGGGGAGCTGTTTTTT. Translated: CSAWTSGWNTGELFF.

This clonotype was seen only a few times. The J gene is TRBJ2-1, the V gene TRBV3-1, with TRBD2 matching 10 bases. The CDR3 is made up of 16 amino acids. Germline values: CDR1 LGHDT, CDR2 YNNKEL (reference sequence). The V gene end was trimmed by 1 base and the J gene end by 7 bases; junction bases not matched to a gene: 7. The CDR3 is CASSQVSGRGTNEQFF. The CDR3 bases are TGTGCCAGCAGCCAAGTCAGCGGGAGGGGTACGAATGAGCAGTTCTTC.

This sequence joins TRBV29-1 and TRBJ1-2; 10 bases are a match to TRBD1. The CDR3 spans 13 residues. Trimming took 5 bases from V and 7 from J; bases not matched to a gene: 7. In germline, CDR1 is SQVTM, CDR2 ANQGSEA. This chain's CDR3 is CSVRGQGVVGYTF. DNA of the CDR3: TGCAGCGTTCGCGGACAGGGGGTCGTTGGCTACACCTTC. Using reference TRBV29-1 and TRBJ1-2 for the parts outside the CDR3, the full variable domain is SAVISQKPSRDICQRGTSLTIQCQVDSQVTMMFWYRQQPGQSLTLIATANQGSEATYESGFVIDKFPISRPNLTFSTLTVSNMSPEDSSIYLCSVRGQGVVGYTFGSGTRLTVV.

This clonotype appeared many times. The chain has TRBV7-2 and TRBJ2-1; TRBD2 matches 12 bases. Per germline, CDR1 SGHTA and CDR2 FQGNSA. Trimming took 4 bases from V and 10 from J; bases not matched to a gene: 8. This CDR3 has 15 residues. The CDR3 protein is CASSSAGTSGPEQFF. CDR3 bases: TGTGCCAGCAGCTCAGCCGGGACTAGCGGGCCAGAGCAGTTCTTC.